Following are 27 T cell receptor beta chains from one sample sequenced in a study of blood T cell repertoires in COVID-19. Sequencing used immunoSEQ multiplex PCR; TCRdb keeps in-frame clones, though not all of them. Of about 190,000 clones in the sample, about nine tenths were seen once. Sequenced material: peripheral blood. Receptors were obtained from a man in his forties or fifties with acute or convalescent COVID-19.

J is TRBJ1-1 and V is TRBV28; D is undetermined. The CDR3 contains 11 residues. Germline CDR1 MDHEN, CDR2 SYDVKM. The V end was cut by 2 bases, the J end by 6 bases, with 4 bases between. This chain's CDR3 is CASSLTAEAFF. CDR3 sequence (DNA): TGTGCCAGCAGTTTAACGGCTGAAGCTTTCTTT.

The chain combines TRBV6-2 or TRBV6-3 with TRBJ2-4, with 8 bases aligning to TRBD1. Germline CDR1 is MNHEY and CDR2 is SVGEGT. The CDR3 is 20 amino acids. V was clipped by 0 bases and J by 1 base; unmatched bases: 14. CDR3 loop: CASSYSWTTGARVAKNIQYF. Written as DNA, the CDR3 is TGTGCCAGCAGTTACTCGTGGACGACAGGGGCCCGTGTTGCCAAAAACATTCAGTACTTC.

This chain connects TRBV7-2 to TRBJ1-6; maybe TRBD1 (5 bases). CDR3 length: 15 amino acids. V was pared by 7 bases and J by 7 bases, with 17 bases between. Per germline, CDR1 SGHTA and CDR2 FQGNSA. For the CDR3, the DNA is TGTGCCAGCACCCCCCGGGGGGTAGGGAATTCACCCCTCCACTTT. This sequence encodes CASTPRGVGNSPLHF.

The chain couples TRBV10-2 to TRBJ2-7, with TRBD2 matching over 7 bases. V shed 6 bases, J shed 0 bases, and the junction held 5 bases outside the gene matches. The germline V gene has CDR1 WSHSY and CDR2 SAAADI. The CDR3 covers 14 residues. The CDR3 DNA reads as TGCGCCAGCAGCCTGGGGGGGAGCTCCTACGAGCAGTACTTC. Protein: CASSLGGSSYEQYF.

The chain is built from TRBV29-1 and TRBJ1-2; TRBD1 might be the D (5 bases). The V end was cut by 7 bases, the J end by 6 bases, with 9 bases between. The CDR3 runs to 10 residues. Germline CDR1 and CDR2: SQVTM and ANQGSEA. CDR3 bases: TGCAGCGCGTCCAGGGATGGCTACACCTTC. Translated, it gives CSASRDGYTF.

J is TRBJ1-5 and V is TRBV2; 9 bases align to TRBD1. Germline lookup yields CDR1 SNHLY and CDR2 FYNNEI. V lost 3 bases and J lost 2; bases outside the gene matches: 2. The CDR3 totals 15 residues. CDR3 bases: TGTGCCAGCAGTGAGGACAGGGGCCGCAATCAGCCCCAGCATTTT. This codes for CASSEDRGRNQPQHF.

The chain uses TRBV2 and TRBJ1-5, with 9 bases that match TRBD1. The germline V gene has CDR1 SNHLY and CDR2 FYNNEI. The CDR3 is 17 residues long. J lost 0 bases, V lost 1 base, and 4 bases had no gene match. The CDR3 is CASSEGGTGYSNQPQHF. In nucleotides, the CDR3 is TGTGCCAGCAGTGAAGGGGGGACAGGGTATAGCAATCAGCCCCAGCATTTT.

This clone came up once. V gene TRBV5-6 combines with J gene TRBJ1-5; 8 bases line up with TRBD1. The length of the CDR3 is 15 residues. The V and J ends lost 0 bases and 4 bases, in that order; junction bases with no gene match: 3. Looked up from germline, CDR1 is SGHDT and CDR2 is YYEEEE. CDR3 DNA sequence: TGTGCCAGCAGCTTGGCAGGGGGCGTGAATCAGCCCCAGCATTTT. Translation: CASSLAGGVNQPQHF.

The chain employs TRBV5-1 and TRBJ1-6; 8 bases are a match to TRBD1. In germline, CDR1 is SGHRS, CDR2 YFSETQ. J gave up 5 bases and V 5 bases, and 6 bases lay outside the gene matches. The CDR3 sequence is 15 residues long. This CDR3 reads CASREPTGDNSPLHF. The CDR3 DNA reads TGCGCCAGCAGAGAACCGACAGGGGATAATTCACCCCTCCACTTT.

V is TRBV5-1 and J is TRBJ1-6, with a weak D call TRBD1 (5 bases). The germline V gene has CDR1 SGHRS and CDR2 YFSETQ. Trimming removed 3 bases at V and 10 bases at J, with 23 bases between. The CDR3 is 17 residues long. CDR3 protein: CASSSDDPGQRWSPLHF. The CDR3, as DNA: TGCGCCAGCAGCTCGGACGATCCCGGACAAAGGTGGTCACCCCTCCACTTT.

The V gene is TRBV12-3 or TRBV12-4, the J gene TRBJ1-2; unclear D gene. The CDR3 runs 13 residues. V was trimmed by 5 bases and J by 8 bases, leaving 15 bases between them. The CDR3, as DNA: TGTGCCAGCAGTGAAATGATTCGCGGGGGCTACACCTTC. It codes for CASSEMIRGGYTF.

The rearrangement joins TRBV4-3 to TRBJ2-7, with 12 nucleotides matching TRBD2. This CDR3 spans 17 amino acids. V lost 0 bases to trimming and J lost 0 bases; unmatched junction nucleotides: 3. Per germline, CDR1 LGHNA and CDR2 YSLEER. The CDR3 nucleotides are TGCGCCAGCAGCCAAGATACTAGCGGGGGGCCCTCCTACGAGCAGTACTTC. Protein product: CASSQDTSGGPSYEQYF.

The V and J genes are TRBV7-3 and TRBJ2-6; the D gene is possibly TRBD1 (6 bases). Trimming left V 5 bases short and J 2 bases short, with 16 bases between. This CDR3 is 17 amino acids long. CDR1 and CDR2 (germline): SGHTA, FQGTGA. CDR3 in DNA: TGTGCCAGCAGCCTCGCCGGCAGGGGCACTGGGGCCAACGTCCTGACTTTC. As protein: CASSLAGRGTGANVLTF. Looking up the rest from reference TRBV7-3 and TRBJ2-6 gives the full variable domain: GAGVSQTPSNKVTEKGKYVELRCDPISGHTALYWYRQSLGQGPEFLIYFQGTGAADDSGLPNDRFFAVRPEGSVSTLKIQRTERGDSAVYLCASSLAGRGTGANVLTFGAGSRLTVL.

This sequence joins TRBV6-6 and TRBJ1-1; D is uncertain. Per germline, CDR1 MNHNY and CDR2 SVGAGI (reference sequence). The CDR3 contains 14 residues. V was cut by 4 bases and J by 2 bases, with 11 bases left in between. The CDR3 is CASSSVPLNTEAFF. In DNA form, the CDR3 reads TGTGCCAGCAGTTCGGTCCCGTTAAACACTGAAGCTTTCTTT.

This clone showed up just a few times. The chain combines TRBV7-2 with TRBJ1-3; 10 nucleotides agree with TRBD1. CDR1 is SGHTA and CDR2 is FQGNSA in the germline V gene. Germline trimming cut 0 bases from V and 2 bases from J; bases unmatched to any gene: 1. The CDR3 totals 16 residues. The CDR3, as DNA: TGTGCCAGCAGCTTAGCGGGACAGGGGACTGGAAACACCATATATTTT. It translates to CASSLAGQGTGNTIYF.

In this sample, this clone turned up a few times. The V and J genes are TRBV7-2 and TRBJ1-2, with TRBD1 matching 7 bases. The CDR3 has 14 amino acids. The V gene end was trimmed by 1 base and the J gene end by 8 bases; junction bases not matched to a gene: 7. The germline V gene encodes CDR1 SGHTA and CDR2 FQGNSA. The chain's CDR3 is CASSLVQGSEGYTF. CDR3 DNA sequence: TGTGCCAGCAGCTTAGTACAGGGGAGCGAGGGCTACACCTTC.

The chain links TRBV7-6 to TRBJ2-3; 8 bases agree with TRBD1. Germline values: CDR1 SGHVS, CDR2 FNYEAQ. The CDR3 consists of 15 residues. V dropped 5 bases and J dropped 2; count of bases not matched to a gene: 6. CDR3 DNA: TGTGCCAGCAGCACCCAGGGGGCCACCACAGATACGCAGTATTTT. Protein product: CASSTQGATTDTQYF. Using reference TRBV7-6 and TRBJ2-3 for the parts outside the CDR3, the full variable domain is GAGVSQSPRYKVTKRGQDVALRCDPISGHVSLYWYRQALGQGPEFLTYFNYEAQQDKSGLPNDRFSAERPEGSISTLTIQRTEQRDSAMYRCASSTQGATTDTQYFGPGTRLTVL.

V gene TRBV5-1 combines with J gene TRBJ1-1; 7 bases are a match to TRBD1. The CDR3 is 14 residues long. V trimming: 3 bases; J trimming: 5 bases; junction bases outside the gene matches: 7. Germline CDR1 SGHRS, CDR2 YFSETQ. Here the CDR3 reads CASSYTGDGTEAFF. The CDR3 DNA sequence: TGCGCCAGCAGCTACACAGGGGACGGGACTGAAGCTTTCTTT.

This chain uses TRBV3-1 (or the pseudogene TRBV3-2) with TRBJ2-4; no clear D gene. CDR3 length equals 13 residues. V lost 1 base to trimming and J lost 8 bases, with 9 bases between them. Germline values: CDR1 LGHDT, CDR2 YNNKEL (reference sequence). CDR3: CASSQGTSDIQYF. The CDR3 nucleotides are TGTGCCAGCAGCCAAGGAACAAGTGACATTCAGTACTTC.

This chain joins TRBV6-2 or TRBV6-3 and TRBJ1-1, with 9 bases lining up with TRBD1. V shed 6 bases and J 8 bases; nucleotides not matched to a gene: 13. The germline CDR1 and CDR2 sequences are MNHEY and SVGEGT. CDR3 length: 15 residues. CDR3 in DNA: TGTGCCAGCAGCCTACGGGACAGGGTTTATGGGGAAGCTTTCTTT. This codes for CASSLRDRVYGEAFF.

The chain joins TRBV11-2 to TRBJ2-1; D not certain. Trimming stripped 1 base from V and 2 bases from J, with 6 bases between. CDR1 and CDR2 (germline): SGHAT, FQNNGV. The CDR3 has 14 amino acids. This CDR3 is CASSLVRTYNEQFF. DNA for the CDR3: TGTGCCAGCAGCTTAGTCAGGACCTACAATGAGCAGTTCTTC.

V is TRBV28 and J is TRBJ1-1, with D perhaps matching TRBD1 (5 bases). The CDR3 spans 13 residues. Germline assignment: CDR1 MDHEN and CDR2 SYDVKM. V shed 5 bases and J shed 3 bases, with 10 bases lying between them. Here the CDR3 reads CASSLGGDTEAFF. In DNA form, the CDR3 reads TGTGCCAGCAGTCTCGGGGGGGACACTGAAGCTTTCTTT.

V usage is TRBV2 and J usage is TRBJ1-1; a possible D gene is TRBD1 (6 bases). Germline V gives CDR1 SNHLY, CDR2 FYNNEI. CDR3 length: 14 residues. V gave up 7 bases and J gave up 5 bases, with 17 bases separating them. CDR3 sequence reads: CASTVGGGGTEAFF. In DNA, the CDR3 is TGTGCCAGCACCGTCGGGGGAGGGGGAACTGAAGCTTTCTTT.

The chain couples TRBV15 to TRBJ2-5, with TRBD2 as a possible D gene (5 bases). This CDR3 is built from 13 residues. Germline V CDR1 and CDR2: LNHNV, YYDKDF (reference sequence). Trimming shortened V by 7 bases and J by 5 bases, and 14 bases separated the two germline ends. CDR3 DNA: TGTGCCACCACCCCGGCCGGGGAGGAGACCCAGTACTTC. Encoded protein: CATTPAGEETQYF.

The CDR3 region has the DNA TGTGCCAGCAGTTACCAACCGGGGAATGAGCAGTTCTTC. This sequence encodes CASSYQPGNEQFF. The V gene is TRBV5-5, the J gene TRBJ2-1, with D possibly TRBD2 on 5 matching bases. The V end lost 5 bases, the J end lost 7 bases, and 13 bases lay between the germline ends. This CDR3 is 13 amino acids long. The germline V gene encodes CDR1 SGHKS and CDR2 YYEKEE (reference sequence).

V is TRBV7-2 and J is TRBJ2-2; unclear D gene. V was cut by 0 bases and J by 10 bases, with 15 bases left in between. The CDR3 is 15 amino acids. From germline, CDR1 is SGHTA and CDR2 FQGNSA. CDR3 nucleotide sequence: TGTGCCAGCAGCTTAGCGCTGGGCAGATGGCCGGAGCTGTTTTTT. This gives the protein CASSLALGRWPELFF.

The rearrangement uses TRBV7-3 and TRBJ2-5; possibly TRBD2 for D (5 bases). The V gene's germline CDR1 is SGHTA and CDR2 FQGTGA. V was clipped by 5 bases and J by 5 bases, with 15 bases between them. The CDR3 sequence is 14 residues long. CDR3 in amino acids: CASSPGGAEETQYF. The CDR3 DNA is TGTGCCAGCAGCCCCGGAGGCGCGGAGGAGACCCAGTACTTC.